Listed here is a single TCR beta chain. Its antigen is unidentified. This record comes from a study of identical twins. Study findings and constraints: Fewer insertions characterized abundant cord blood beta clonotypes, whereas memory repertoires showed none. Diverse VJ usage suggested most zero-insertion clonotypes were not invariant T cells.

Healthy Caucasians made up all donors. This CDR3 is built from 15 residues. Germline V gives CDR1 SGHTA, CDR2 FQGNSA. Template switching created a universal primer site, and the cDNA included unique molecular identifiers. TCRdb called the 5' RACE reads again in MiXCR, with one record for every CDR3 protein. Of 1.5 million to 2 million distinct CDR3 sequences listed, roughly 35% are singletons. Sequencing was performed on cord blood. This TCR came from a newborn girl in good health. J is TRBJ2-4 and V is TRBV7-2, with 13 bases identical to TRBD2. The J call may be mistaken, given a closer DNA end match to TRBJ2-7. The CDR3 DNA follows: TGTGCCAGCAGCGCCCAGGGACTAGCGGGAACCGAGCAGTACTTC. Amino acids: CASSAQGLAGTEQYF.